The source of this T cell receptor (beta chain) is a study of T-cell reconstitution after alpha-beta-depleted transplantation in children. Unique molecular identifiers were used in preparing the TCRbeta library. TCRdb passed the PCR reads through MiXCR, listing each CDR3 protein once. The sample carries 230,000 or so distinct CDR3 sequences, around 12% recorded once. From germline, CDR1 is SGHTA and CDR2 FQGNSA. The CDR3 spans 11 residues. V was clipped by 2 bases and J by 9 bases, with 8 bases between them. This clonotype was picked up many times. V usage is TRBV7-2 and J usage is TRBJ2-7; D is uncertain. The source was PBMCs from the stem cell graft donor, collected from the stem cell graft. The origin of this receptor is a human donor who donated a stem cell graft to a child with acute lymphoblastic leukemia. The CDR3 sequence is CASSLKMTQYF. CDR3 nucleotides: TGTGCCAGCAGCTTAAAAATGACGCAGTACTTC.